This T cell receptor (beta chain) derives from a study of cytomegalovirus exposure and HLA in healthy donors (dated by TCRdb to about 2017). Regarding the research as a whole: An earlier analysis of roughly 500 of the donors reported 276 Gb of sequence data and around 100 million unique TCR beta sequences obtained from about 200 million T cells. Along with the approximately 600-subject first cohort, a separate validation cohort of over 90 different subjects was used. Using immunosequencing, the study profiled T cell repertoires from roughly 650 subjects and related those repertoires to cytomegalovirus serostatus. The number of donors typed differed by locus, with roughly 620-630 for A, B, C, DRB1 and DQB1, more than 500 for DQA1, about 610 for DPA1, and around 430 for DPB1. In the later analysis, no new phenotypic data were used to find candidate immune exposures; instead, reliance was placed on TCR beta sequences and their occurrence across donors. Among around 400 genotyped donors of the cohort, an average of around 240,000 unique TCR beta nucleotide sequences was sequenced per donor, of which approximately 19% were non-productive. Four or five DR-DQ haplotypes were handled as single units for association and clustering, since linkage in the cohort was strong. An earlier analysis of around 580 of the donors used high-throughput TCR beta sequencing to judge whether each TCR beta V gene segment behaved as functional or pseudogenic. A later genetic analysis used genome-wide SNP genotypes for about three fifths of the 666 donors, treating that subset as a discovery cohort. Every repertoire in the discovery cohort had been generated on one and the same sequencing platform. Class I and class II HLA loci were covered by the typing at four-digit resolution. Donor age, sex, ethnicity and CMV serostatus were compiled alongside the repertoire data. To predict cytomegalovirus infection status, the study brought together high-throughput TCR immunosequencing, statistical association of individual TCRs with disease status, and machine learning. The aim of the study was to test whether cataloging public T cell receptors could identify signatures of past pathogen exposure. Around 320 gigabases of sequencing data and approximately 85 million unique TCR sequences were included in an early release covering 500 to 750 HLA-typed donors. To study patterns of TCR occurrence, a later analysis re-analyzed previously published TCR beta repertoires from just over 650 donors and added high-resolution HLA genotyping. Among the roughly 410 genotyped donors, 81% belonged to the genetic ancestry cluster associated with self-reported Caucasian donors. General findings and caveats noted by the study authors: Specific HLA alleles were associated with over 15,000 TCR beta sequences at a false discovery rate of 0.05 in a later analysis. The cohort was sequenced for TCR beta chains only, and without alpha or paired-chain data the features that could be detected were limited. Assigning TCR associations to individual alleles was difficult when HLA alleles, especially DR and DQ, strongly co-occurred. Compared with the approximately 670-donor mean, donors in an Asian-associated ancestry cluster had fewer N-insertions in productive TCRs, according to a later genetic analysis. Across donors, most TCR sequences were observed very rarely, whereas some public TCRs were present in many individuals. According to the authors, the approach could potentially be generalized to other disease states and immunological phenotypes. In a later analysis, TCR association rates were found to vary across HLA loci, with the most associated TCRs seen for DRB1 alleles and the fewest for HLA-C alleles. Cytomegalovirus status was reported to be diagnosed by the classifier with high specificity and sensitivity in both the original and validation cohorts. Some IMGT-functional V segments, including TRBV6-2 and TRBV6-3, could not be distinguished by the 87-base-pair reads and were therefore excluded. In a later analysis, several top co-occurrence clusters were reported to appear linked to parvovirus B19, influenza, CMV and Epstein-Barr virus. Immune exposure information for the cohort was limited to CMV serostatus. The study gave a list of 150 to 200 TCR beta chains associated with cytomegalovirus. A group of highly shared sequence variants was considered likely to be a technical artifact of the sequencing pipeline. In a later genetic analysis, a missense DCLRE1C variant was associated with V-gene and J-gene trimming of TCR beta chains, and the association was replicated in an independent cohort. Compared with equally common non-associated chains, HLA-associated TCR beta chains in a later analysis were more clonally expanded and had lower generation probabilities. According to a later analysis, most CMV-associated TCR beta chains appeared to be HLA-restricted, and the HLA associations seemed to be driven largely by CMV exposure. Because HLA typing was missing for some donors at each locus, association tests included only the typed subset. A few of the identified cytomegalovirus-associated TCR beta chains were confirmed in vitro to be specific for cytomegalovirus antigens. Over 15 rarely observed V segments, including chromosome 9 orphons, were excluded from the earlier analysis of 550 to 700 of the donors because counts were too low. Broadly in line with IMGT annotations, most TCR beta V segments showed up in productive rearrangements about 87% or about 30% of the time in an earlier analysis of approximately 640 of the donors. Sequencing depth was assumed to be roughly uniform across donors in the presence/absence analyses, though that assumption may not hold. Correlated functional status among segregating V segments might reflect linkage disequilibrium, but an unknown experimental factor could not be ruled out. A further reported finding was that TCR beta sequences accurately predicted the HLA-A and HLA-B alleles for most subjects in the first cohort.

To note about this clone: The target of this receptor is not known. The record has no base qualities; no much larger clone is one base away.

The germline V gene (reference sequence) provides CDR1 MNHEY and CDR2 SMNVEV. Germline trimming: 2 bases from V, 5 bases from J; junction bases outside gene matches: 1. From cysteine to phenylalanine, the CDR3 is 14 amino acids long. The CDR3 DNA has 42 bases and is translated from base 1. Receptor amplification or capture employed the immunoSEQ multiplex PCR assay. For the multiplex PCR, a mixture combining 60 forward primers for TCR Vbeta segments and 13 reverse primers for TCR Jbeta segments was used. The CDR3 region of rearranged TCR beta genes was amplified from genomic DNA with a multiplex PCR assay. The Illumina HiSeq System was used to sequence the amplified TCR beta libraries as 87-base-pair reads. The original pipeline was this. A later analysis tallied about 77 million unique TCR beta chains across the approximately 670 repertoires, and approximately 12 million of those chains were shared by two or more donors. A nearest-neighbor algorithm error-corrected the raw reads and collapsed the reads into unique sequences, merging closely related sequences to remove PCR and sequencing errors. Alignment of CDR3 sequences to IMGT reference sequences was used to assign V, D and J gene segments. For a sequence to be retained, a match of at least six nucleotides was required to both a V gene segment and a J gene segment. A rearrangement counted as productive if the CDR3 had no stop codons and remained in frame with V and J, and every other rearrangement counted as non-productive. CDR3 was defined according to IMGT convention as the region running from the second conserved V-encoded cysteine to the conserved J-encoded phenylalanine. The earlier analysis of some 580 of the donors excluded any sequence lacking an unambiguous match to a single V gene segment. An earlier analysis of a few hundred of the donors classified V segments as functional when productive rearrangements were above 56.7% and as segregating when the standard deviation between donors was above 5%. To diagnose cytomegalovirus status from the catalog of TCR beta chain sequences, a statistical classification framework was built. A later analysis assigned V and J genes by comparing TCR nucleotide sequences with IMGT/GENE-DB human TR gene sequences. In a later analysis, CDR3 sequences and most-parsimonious VDJ recombination scenarios were assigned using the TCRdist pipeline. A later analysis defined each TCR beta chain by its CDR3 amino acid sequence plus V-gene family, and excluded reads lacking a unique V-gene family. As a way to deal with suspected cross-contamination and a sequencing artifact, a later analysis dropped 450 to 600 nucleotide sequences that were highly shared and had low generation probability. In a later analysis, a clonal expansion index was calculated for each public chain from normalized within-repertoire ranks of inferred template counts. In a later analysis, generation probabilities were computed using a VDJ recombination model fitted to out-of-frame rearrangements, and the results were checked against IGoR. In a later analysis, hypergeometric tests were used to score TCR-TCR, TCR-HLA and TCR-CMV co-occurrence, with a repertoire-size bias correction applied to TCR pairs. To estimate false discovery rates, a later analysis permuted the HLA or CMV assignments 20 times. In a later analysis, co-occurring TCRs were grouped with DBSCAN, and TCRdist sequence similarity was added when clustering was performed within HLA-allele-positive subsets. For co-occurrence clustering, repertoires with fewer than 30,000 or more than 120,000 public chains were excluded, along with five repertoires with anomalous nucleotide sharing. The table comes from immuneACCESS by way of TCRdb, which keeps in-frame sequences with V and J called. Part of the clones is missing from these tables; in studies checked, under half for an unresolved V gene and the rest for unknown reasons. V, J and clone size are those of that table, while D and trimming were read from the DNA. The sample includes some 240,000 clones, with roughly 80% observed a single time. The ten largest clones take up 3% to 4% of the sample.

The cohort consisted of 650 to 700 healthy bone marrow donors. Cohort members were all nominally healthy when sampled, although unrecorded immune exposures were likely present. The donor tested CMV seronegative, placing the donor among the 300 to 450 seronegative members of the cohort. A peripheral blood sample was provided by each donor, and peripheral blood mononuclear cells were used for TCR beta sequencing. Genomic DNA was extracted from the blood cell samples with the Qiagen DNeasy Blood Extraction Kit. The sample taken for sequencing was PBMCs. This sequence uses TRBV27 and TRBJ2-2, and 8 junction bases match TRBD1. The source of this sequence is a male donor in good health and CMV-seronegative. The CDR3 loop reads CASSLRQGTGELFF. Here is the DNA: TGTGCCAGCAGTTTAAGACAGGGGACCGGGGAGCTGTTTTTT.